The present T cell receptor beta chain was sequenced within a study of T cell changes during pregnancy in multiple sclerosis (dated by TCRdb to between 2018 and 2020). With respect to the entire study: In women with multiple sclerosis, the researchers looked at how the T cell repertoire shifted as pregnancy progressed.

Libraries were constructed by the immunoSEQ multiplex PCR assay. In its TCRdb copy, this immuneACCESS table keeps in-frame sequences only and misses some clones. Where compared with another copy, unresolved V genes explain less than half of these, and the others have no known cause. This sample has approximately 40,000 clones in its table, and 88% of those were observed once. Of the sample, roughly 1% is held by the ten largest clones. At the junction V is shortened by 3 bases and J by 4 bases, with 13 bases in between. Including cysteine and phenylalanine, the CDR3 has 15 amino acids. The kept DNA is CDR3 alone, 45 bases in frame from the first base. CDR1 is given as LGHNA and CDR2 as YSLEER, both from the germline V gene. A remark on this clone: Its specific antigen is unknown. No quality values exist for individual bases; no much larger clone is one base distant.

The chain is made from TRBV4-3 and TRBJ2-1, with a weak D call of TRBD1 (6 bases match). Here the sequenced sample was CD4+ T cells from peripheral blood mononuclear cells, taken in the second trimester of pregnancy. The receptor was derived from a female donor with multiple sclerosis, enrolled in a pregnancy study. The CDR3 protein: CASSQVPGQYNEQFF. The DNA sequence reads TGCGCCAGCAGCCAGGTTCCGGGACAATACAATGAGCAGTTCTTC.